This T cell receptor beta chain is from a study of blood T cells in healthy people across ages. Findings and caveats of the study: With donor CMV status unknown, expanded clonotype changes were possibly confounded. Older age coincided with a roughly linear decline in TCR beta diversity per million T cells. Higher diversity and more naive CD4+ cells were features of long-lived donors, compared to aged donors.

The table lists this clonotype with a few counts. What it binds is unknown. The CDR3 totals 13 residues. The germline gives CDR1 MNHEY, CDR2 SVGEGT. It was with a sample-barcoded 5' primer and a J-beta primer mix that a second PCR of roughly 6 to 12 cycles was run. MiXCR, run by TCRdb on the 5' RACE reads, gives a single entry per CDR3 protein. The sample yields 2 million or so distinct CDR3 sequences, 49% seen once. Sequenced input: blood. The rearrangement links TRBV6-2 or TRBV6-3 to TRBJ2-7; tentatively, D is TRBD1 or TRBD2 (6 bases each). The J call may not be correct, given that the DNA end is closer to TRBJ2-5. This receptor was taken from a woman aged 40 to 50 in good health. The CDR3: CATQTGARETQYF. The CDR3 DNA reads TGTGCAACTCAAACGGGGGCTCGTGAGACCCAGTACTTC.